This note documents a single T cell receptor (beta chain) sequence. Its matching antigen is unknown. The CDR3 sequence is 16 residues long. Trimming took off 0 bases at V and 1 base at J, with 10 bases between the two ends. The germline CDR1 and CDR2 sequences are MNHEY and SVGAGI. The data were obtained in a study of tumour-infiltrating T cells in Burkitt lymphoma. Background on the study: The Burkitt lymphoma cohort spanned all epidemiological subtypes. Repertoire clonality predicted overall and progression-free survival. The study's findings and limits: Several public clonotypes were shared across many Burkitt lymphoma patients.

TCRdb's copy holds only in-frame clones and misses some; the assay was immunoSEQ multiplex PCR. The sample carries about 50,000 clones, 30% to 40% recorded once. The sequencing input was tumor tissue. The sequence derives from a human donor with Burkitt lymphoma. The rearrangement uses TRBV6-5 and TRBJ2-4; D gene uncertain. This chain's CDR3 is CASSYSRWKAKNIQYF. CDR3 coding DNA: TGTGCCAGCAGTTACTCCCGCTGGAAGGCCAAAAACATTCAGTACTTC.